This paragraph covers one TCR beta chain sequence. Antigen specificity is unknown. These data come from a study of T cell clonotyping in hematopoietic cell transplantation. Study summary: Recipient blood drawn about 28 days pretransplant and days 30, 100, 180 after.

General study findings and limits: Graft donor and pretransplant recipient Inverse Simpson Index values predicted broader posttransplant TCR diversity. Without cell sorting, CD4 versus CD8 contributions remain unresolved. Recipient TCR diversity dropped after transplant; expanded clonotypes rose from day 30 to 180.

The repertoire was sequenced with immunoSEQ multiplex PCR; TCRdb's copy has only in-frame clones and lacks some. In the table there are 14,000 or so clones, about 56% of which are singletons. The germline CDR1 and CDR2 sequences are MNHEY and SVGAGI. Unmatched junction bases numbered 5, after V lost 5 bases and J lost 3 bases. The CDR3 is made up of 15 amino acids. V gene TRBV6-5 combines with J gene TRBJ1-5; 9 bases are shared with TRBD1. Sequencing used PBMCs. The clonotype originates from a human donor who either received an allogeneic hematopoietic cell transplant for a myeloid malignancy or was a related donor (not recorded which). Some clones in this sample may be carry-over from other donors' samples. The CDR3 loop reads CASSTGQGHNQPQHF. As DNA, the CDR3 is TGTGCCAGCAGTACGGGACAGGGACACAATCAGCCCCAGCATTTT.